This T cell receptor (beta chain) emerged from a study of blood T cell repertoires in COVID-19 (dated by TCRdb to 2020 to 2021). With respect to the entire study: Collaborator samples came from the United States, Italy and Spain and covered acute and convalescent phases of COVID-19. The prospective study material was composed of cDNA or gDNA derived from T cells, B-cell-depleted T cells, or PBMCs. Subjects who had been exposed to COVID-19, were actively infected with it, or had recovered from it provided the deeply sampled blood TCRbeta repertoires that made up the dataset. The repertoires were made available in a free public database intended to serve as a resource for research on the immune response to SARS-CoV-2. The samples were drawn from two sources: the first 160 participants of the ongoing ImmuneRACE study, and 1,200 or so subjects contributed by 6 global collaborators. A de-identified subject ID, COVID-19 status, age in years and sex were almost always included in the sample metadata. Where available, HLA class I and class II types were taken from metadata supplied by the sample provider and were not determined by assay-based typing.

Turning to this clone: Its antigen has not been determined. Per-nucleotide qualities are absent, and no much larger clonotype sits a single base away.

TCRbeta CDR3 regions were amplified from genomic DNA by means of the immunoSEQ Assay, a bias-controlled multiplex PCR. As for how the authors treated the data: Within the assay, amplification of reference gene primers was used to estimate how many nucleated cells each sample contained. Sequence reads were collapsed and filtered to measure the absolute abundance of every unique TCRbeta CDR3 rearrangement. For each sample, productive Simpson clonality was calculated by taking the square root of Simpson's diversity index across productive rearrangements. What TCRdb holds here is the immuneACCESS table cut down to in-frame rearrangements. Part of the clones is not present; checked against another copy, under half of the missing clones reflect an unresolved V gene, and the others are unexplained. The V and J calls and clone size were taken over from that table, and D and trimming were inferred from the DNA. The sample includes 150,000 to 180,000 clones, with around 80% observed a single time. Under 9.5% of the sample is in the top ten clones.

What the research found in general, with its limitations: Clinical and demographic metadata were provided uncurated, with the amount varying by source and participant.

Looking up the germline V gene yields CDR1 SQVTM and CDR2 ANQGSEA. The CDR3, cysteine through phenylalanine, is 12 amino acids long. The kept DNA is CDR3 alone, 36 bases in frame from the first base. In the prospective study, participants were about 18 to 100 years old, resided in about two dozen geographic areas of the United States, and were enrolled through a virtual design. To assign participants to cohorts, the prospective study relied on clinical history that participants themselves reported in a screening survey and a study questionnaire. For ImmuneRACE Cohort 3, a participant was defined as recovered based on two consecutive negative NP/OP PCR tests, clearance by a healthcare professional, or resolution of symptoms. Mobile phlebotomists in the prospective study collected whole blood, serum and a nasopharyngeal or oropharyngeal swab from every participant. Additional blood draws and questionnaires over a 2-month period could optionally be provided by prospective study participants. Before DNA extraction, prospective study blood samples were shipped either frozen or at room temperature.

The receptor chain draws on TRBV29-1 and TRBJ1-2; 8 middle bases align to TRBD1. Material for sequencing was PBMCs or T cells enriched from blood (not recorded which). This TCR was sampled from a man aged 50-60 years who had recovered from COVID-19. The DNA is TGCAGTTCAGGGGGCGGTTATAATGGCTACACCTTC. It codes for CSSGGGYNGYTF.